The entry below describes one T cell receptor (beta chain). The data derive from a study of blood T cell repertoires in COVID-19. Study-level information: Italy, Spain and the United States were the sources of the convalescent and acute COVID-19 samples. T cells, B-cell-depleted T cells, or PBMCs provided the cDNA or gDNA that served as material.

Germline CDR1 reads SNHLY; CDR2 reads FYNNEI. The trim removed 6 bases at V and 4 bases at J, leaving 6 bases unmatched. The CDR3 loop spans 14 amino acids. Original data processing: Amplification from reference gene primers served as the basis for estimated nucleated cell counts. Only in-frame clones appear in the TCRdb table, and some are missing; sequencing was by immunoSEQ multiplex PCR. V and J calls and clone size are copied from that table; D and trimming were computed from the DNA. The data show a few hundred thousand clones, more than 70% seen once. This rearrangement joins TRBV2 to TRBJ1-5, with 7 bases fitting TRBD1. Sequencing input: peripheral blood. This receptor was obtained from a woman between 45 and 65 years old with acute or convalescent COVID-19. The CDR3 DNA is TGTGCCAGCAGCACACAGGGGTCTAATCAGCCCCAGCATTTT. It specifies CASSTQGSNQPQHF.